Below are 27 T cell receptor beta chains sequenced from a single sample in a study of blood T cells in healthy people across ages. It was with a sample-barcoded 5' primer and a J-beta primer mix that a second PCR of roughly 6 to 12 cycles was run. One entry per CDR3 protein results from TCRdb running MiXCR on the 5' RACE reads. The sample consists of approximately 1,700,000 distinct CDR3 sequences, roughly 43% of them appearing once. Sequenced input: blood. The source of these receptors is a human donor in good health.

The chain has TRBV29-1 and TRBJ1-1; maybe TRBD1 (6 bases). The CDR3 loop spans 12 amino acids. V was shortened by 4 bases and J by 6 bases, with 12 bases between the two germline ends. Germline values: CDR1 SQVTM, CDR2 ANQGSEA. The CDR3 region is CSVVGAQPEAFF. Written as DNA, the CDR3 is TGCAGCGTTGTGGGGGCACAGCCTGAAGCTTTCTTT.

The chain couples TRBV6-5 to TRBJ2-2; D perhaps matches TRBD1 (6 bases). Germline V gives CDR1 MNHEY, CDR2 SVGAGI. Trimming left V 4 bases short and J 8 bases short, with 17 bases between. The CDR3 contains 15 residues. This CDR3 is CASSSGTPFSGELFF. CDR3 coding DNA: TGTGCCAGCAGTTCCGGGACACCCTTTTCGGGGGAGCTGTTTTTT.

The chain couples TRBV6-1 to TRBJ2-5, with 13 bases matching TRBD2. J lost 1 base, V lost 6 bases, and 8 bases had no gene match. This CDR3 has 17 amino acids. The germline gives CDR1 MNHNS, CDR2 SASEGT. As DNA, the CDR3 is TGTGCCAGCAGAGACGGGACTAGCGGGGTATTCCAAGAGACCCAGTACTTC. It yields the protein CASRDGTSGVFQETQYF.

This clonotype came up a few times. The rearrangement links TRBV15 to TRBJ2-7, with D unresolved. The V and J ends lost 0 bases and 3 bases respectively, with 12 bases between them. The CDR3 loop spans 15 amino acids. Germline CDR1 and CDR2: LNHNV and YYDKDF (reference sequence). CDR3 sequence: CATSRDYNSLYEQYF. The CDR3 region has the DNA TGTGCCACCAGCAGAGATTATAACAGCCTCTACGAGCAGTACTTC.

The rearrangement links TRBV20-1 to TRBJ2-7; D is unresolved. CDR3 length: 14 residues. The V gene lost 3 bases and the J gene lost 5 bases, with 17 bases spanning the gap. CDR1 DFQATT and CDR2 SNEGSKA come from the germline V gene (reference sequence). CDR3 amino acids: CSASTPVLSDEQYF. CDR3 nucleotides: TGCAGTGCTAGCACCCCGGTACTTTCCGACGAGCAGTACTTC.

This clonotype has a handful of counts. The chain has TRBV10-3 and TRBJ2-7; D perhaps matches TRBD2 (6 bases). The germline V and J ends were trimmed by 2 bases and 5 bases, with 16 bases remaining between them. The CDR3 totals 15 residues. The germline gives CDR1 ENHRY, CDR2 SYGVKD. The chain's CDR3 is CAISETRDSGHEQYF. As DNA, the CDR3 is TGTGCCATCAGTGAGACCCGGGACTCCGGGCACGAGCAGTACTTC.

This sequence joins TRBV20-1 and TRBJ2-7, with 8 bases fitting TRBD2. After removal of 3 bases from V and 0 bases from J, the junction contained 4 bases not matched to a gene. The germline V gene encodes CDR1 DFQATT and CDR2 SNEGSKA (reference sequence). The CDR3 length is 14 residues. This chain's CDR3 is CSASGGAPSYEQYF. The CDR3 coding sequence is TGCAGTGCTAGCGGGGGGGCCCCCTCCTACGAGCAGTACTTC.

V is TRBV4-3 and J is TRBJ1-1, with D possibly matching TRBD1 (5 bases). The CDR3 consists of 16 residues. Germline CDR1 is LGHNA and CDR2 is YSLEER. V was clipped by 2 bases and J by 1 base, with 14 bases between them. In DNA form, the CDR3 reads TGCGCCAGCAGCCAAATTCTGTGGGGCACGAACACTGAAGCTTTCTTT. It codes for CASSQILWGTNTEAFF.

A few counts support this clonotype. The CDR3 DNA sequence: TGTGCCAGCAGCCACGGCGGGGGGGCCGGCAATGAGCAGTTCTTC. This gives the protein CASSHGGGAGNEQFF. The genes are TRBV3-1 and TRBJ2-1, with 9 bases lining up with TRBD2. Per germline, CDR1 LGHDT and CDR2 YNNKEL (reference sequence). V lost 3 bases, J lost 6 bases, and 6 bases stayed unmatched. CDR3 size: 15 residues.

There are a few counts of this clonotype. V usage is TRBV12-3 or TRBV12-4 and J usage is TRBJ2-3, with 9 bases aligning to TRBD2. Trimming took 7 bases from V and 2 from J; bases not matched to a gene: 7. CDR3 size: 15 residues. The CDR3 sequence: CASNQAGGHTDTQYF. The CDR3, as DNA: TGTGCCAGCAACCAAGCGGGGGGACACACAGATACGCAGTATTTT.

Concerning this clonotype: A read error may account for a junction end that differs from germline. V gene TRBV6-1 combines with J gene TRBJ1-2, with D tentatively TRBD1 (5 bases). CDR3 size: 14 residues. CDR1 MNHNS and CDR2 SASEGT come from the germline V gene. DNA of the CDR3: TGTGCCGGCAGTGAACCCACAGGCTTAAAGGGCTACACCTTC. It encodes CAGSEPTGLKGYTF.

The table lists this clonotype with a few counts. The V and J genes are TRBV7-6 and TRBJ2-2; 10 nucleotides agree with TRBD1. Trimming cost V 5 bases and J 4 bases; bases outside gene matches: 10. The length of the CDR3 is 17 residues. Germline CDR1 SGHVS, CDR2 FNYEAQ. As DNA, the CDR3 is TGTGCCAGCAGCCCATTGACAGGGGGCTACGGCACCGGGGAGCTGTTTTTT. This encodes CASSPLTGGYGTGELFF.

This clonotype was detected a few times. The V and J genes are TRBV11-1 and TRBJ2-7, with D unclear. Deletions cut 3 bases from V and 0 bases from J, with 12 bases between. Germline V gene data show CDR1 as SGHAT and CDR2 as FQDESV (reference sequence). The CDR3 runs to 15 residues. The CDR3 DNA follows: TGTGCCAGCAGCTTGACGGCTAGGAGCTCCTACGAGCAGTACTTC. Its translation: CASSLTARSSYEQYF. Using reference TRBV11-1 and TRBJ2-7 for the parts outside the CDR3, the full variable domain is EAEVAQSPRYKITEKSQAVAFWCDPISGHATLYWYRQILGQGPELLVQFQDESVVDDSQLPKDRFSAERLKGVDSTLKIQPAELGDSAMYLCASSLTARSSYEQYFGPGTRLTVT.

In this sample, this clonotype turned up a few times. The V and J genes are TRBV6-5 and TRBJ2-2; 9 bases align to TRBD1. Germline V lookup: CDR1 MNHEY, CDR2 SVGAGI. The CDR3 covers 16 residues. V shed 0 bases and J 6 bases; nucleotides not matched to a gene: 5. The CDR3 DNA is TGTGCCAGCAGTTACTCTCGGACAGGGGTAGCCGGGGAGCTGTTTTTT. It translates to CASSYSRTGVAGELFF.

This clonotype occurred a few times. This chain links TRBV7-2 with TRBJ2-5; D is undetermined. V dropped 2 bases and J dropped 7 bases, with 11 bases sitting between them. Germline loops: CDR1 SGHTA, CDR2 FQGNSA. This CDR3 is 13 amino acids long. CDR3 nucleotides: TGTGCCAGCAGCTTAAACTGGCGTGGGACCCAGTACTTC. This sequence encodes CASSLNWRGTQYF. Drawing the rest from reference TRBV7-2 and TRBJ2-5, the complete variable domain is GAGVSQSPSNKVTEKGKDVELRCDPISGHTALYWYRQSLGQGLEFLIYFQGNSAPDKSGLPSDRFSAERTGGSVSTLTIQRTQQEDSAVYLCASSLNWRGTQYFGPGTRLLVL.

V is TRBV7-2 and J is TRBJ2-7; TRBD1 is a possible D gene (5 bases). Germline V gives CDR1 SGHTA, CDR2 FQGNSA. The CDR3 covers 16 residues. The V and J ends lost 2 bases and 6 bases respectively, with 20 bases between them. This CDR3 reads CASSLYRGEPTGEQYF. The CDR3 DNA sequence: TGTGCCAGCAGCTTATATAGGGGCGAACCGACGGGCGAGCAGTACTTC.

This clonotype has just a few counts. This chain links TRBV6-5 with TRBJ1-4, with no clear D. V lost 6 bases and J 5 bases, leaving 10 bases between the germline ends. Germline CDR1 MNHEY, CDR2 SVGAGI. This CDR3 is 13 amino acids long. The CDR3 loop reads CASRDPLNEKLFF. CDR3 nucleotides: TGTGCCAGCAGGGATCCTCTGAATGAAAAACTGTTTTTT.

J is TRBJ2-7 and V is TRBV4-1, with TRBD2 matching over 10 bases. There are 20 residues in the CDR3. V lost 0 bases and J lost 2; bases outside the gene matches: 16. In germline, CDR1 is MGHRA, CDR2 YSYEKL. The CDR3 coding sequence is TGCGCCAGCAGCCAAGAGGCGAGGCTAGCGGGGGAGAGACGCCCCTACGAGCAGTACTTC. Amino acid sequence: CASSQEARLAGERRPYEQYF.

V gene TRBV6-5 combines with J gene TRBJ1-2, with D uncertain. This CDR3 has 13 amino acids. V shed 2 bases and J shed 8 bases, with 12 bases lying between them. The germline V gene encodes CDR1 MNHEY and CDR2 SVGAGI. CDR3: CASSYAVYGGYTF. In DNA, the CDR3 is TGTGCCAGCAGTTACGCAGTCTACGGGGGCTACACCTTC.

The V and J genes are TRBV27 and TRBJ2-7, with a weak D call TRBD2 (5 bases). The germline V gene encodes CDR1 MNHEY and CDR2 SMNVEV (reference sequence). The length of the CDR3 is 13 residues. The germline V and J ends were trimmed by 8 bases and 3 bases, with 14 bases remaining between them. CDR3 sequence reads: CASARTPHYEQYF. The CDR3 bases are TGTGCCAGCGCACGGACTCCTCACTACGAGCAGTACTTC.

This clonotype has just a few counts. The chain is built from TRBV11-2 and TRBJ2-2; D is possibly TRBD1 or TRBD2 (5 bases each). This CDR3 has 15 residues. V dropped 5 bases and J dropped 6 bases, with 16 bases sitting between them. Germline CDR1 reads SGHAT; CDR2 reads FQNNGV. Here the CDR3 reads CASSLARGSPGELFF. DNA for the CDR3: TGTGCCAGCAGCCTCGCCCGGGGCTCCCCCGGGGAGCTGTTTTTT.

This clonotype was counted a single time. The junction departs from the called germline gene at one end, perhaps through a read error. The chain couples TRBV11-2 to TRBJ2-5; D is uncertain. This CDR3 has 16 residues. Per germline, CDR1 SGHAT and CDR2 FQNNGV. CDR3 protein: CASSSMWGRHSETRYF. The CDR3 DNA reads TGTGCCAGCAGCTCCATGTGGGGTAGACACTCAGAGACCCGGTACTTC.

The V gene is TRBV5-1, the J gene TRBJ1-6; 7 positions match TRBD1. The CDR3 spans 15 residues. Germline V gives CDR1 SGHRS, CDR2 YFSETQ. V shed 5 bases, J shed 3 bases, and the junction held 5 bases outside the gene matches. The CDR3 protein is CASRGQDFYNSPLHF. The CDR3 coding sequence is TGCGCCAGCAGAGGACAGGACTTCTATAATTCACCCCTCCACTTT.

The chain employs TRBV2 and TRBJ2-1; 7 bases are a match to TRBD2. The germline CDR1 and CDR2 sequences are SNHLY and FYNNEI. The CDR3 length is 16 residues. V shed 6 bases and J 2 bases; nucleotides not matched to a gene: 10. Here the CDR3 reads CASRGGVSGPYNEQFF. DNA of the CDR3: TGTGCCAGCAGGGGAGGGGTGTCGGGGCCCTACAATGAGCAGTTCTTC.

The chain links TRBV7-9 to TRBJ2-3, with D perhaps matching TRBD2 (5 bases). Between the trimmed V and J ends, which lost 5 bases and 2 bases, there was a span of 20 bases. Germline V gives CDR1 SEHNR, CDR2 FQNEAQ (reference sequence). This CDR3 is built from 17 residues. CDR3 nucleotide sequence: TGTGCCAGCAGCCCGCGGGCAGGCAGTAAGGACACAGATACGCAGTATTTT. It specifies CASSPRAGSKDTDTQYF. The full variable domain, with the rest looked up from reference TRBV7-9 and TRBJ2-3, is DTGVSQNPRHKITKRGQNVTFRCDPISEHNRLYWYRQTLGQGPEFLTYFQNEAQLEKSRLLSDRFSAERPKGSFSTLEIQRTEQGDSAMYLCASSPRAGSKDTDTQYFGPGTRLTVL.

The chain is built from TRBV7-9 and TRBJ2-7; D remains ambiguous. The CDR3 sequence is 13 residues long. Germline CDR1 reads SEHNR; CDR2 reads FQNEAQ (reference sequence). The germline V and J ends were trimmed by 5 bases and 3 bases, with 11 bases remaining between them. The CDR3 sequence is CASSKPRGYEQYF. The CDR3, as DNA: TGTGCCAGCAGCAAACCCCGCGGCTACGAGCAGTACTTC.

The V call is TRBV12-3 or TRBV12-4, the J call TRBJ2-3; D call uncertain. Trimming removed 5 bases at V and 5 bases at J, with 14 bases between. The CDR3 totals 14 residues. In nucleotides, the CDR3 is TGTGCCAGCAGTACTACAGTGAATGAAGATACGCAGTATTTT. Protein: CASSTTVNEDTQYF.